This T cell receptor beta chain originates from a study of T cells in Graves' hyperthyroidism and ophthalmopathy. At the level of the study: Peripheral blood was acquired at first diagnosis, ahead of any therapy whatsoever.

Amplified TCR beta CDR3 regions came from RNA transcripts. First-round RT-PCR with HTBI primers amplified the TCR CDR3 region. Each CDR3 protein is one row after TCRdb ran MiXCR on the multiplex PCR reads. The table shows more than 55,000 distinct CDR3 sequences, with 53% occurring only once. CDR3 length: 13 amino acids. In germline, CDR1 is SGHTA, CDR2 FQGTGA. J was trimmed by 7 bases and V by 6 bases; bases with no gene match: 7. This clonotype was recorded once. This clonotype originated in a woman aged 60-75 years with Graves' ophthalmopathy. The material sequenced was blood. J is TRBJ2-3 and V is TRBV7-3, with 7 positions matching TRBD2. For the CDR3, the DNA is TGTGCCAGCAGTACCGGGGGAGGGTATACGCAGTATTTT. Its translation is CASSTGGGYTQYF.